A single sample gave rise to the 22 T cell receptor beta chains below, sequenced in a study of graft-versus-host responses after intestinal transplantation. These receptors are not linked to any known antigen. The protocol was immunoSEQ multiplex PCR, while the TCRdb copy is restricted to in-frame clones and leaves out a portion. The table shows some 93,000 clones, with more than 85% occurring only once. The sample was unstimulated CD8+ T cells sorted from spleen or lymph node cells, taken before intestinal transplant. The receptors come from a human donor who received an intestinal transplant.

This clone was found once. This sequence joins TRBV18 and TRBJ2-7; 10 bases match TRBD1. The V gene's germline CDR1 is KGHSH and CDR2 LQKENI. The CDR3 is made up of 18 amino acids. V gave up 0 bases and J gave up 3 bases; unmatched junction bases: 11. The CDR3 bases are TGTGCCAGCTCACCACCTTCGGGGACAGGGGAAACCCACTACGAGCAGTACTTC. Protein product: CASSPPSGTGETHYEQYF.

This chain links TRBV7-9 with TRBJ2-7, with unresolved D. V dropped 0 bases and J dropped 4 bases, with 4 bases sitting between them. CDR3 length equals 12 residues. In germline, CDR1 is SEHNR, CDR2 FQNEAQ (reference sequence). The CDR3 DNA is TGTGCCAGCAGCTTAGCCCAGTACGAGCAGTACTTC. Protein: CASSLAQYEQYF.

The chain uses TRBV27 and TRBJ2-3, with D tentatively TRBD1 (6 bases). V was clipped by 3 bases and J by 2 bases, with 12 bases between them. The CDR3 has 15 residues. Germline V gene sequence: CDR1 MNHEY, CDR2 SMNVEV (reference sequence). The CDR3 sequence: CASSFRWGHTDTQYF. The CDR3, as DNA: TGTGCCAGCAGTTTTCGGTGGGGGCACACAGATACGCAGTATTTT.

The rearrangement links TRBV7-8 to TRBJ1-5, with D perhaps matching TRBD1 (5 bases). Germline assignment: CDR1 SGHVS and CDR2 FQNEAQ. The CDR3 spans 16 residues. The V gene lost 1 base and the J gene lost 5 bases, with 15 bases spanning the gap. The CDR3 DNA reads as TGTGCCAGCAGCTTAGAGGAGGGCAGGGAAGATCAGCCCCAGCATTTT. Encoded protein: CASSLEEGREDQPQHF.

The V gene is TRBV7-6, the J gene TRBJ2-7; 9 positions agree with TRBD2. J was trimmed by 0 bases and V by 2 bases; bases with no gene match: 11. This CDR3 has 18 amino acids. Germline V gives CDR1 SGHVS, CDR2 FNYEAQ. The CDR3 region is CASSLNPDLAGDSYEQYF. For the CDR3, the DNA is TGTGCCAGCAGCTTAAACCCGGATTTAGCGGGGGACTCCTACGAGCAGTACTTC. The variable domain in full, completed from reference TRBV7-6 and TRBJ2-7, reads GAGVSQSPRYKVTKRGQDVALRCDPISGHVSLYWYRQALGQGPEFLTYFNYEAQQDKSGLPNDRFSAERPEGSISTLTIQRTEQRDSAMYRCASSLNPDLAGDSYEQYFGPGTRLTVT.

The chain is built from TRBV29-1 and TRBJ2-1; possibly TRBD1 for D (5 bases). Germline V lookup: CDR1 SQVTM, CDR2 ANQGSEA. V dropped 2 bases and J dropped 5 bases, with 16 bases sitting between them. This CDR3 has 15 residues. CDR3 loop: CSVERAGKGNNEQFF. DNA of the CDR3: TGCAGCGTTGAAAGGGCAGGGAAAGGGAACAATGAGCAGTTCTTC.

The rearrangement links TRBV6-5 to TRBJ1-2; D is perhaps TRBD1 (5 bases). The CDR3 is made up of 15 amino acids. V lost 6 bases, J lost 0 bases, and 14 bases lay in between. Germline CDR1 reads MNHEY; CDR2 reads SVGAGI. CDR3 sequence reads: CASSGQVDTNYGYTF. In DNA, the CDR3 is TGTGCCAGCAGCGGACAAGTGGATACTAACTATGGCTACACCTTC.

The CDR3 loop reads CASRDSSGSNEKLFF. The CDR3 DNA follows: TGTGCCAGCAGGGACAGCTCCGGATCTAATGAAAAACTGTTTTTT. The chain combines TRBV6-6 with TRBJ1-4, with D maybe TRBD1 (6 bases). The V gene's germline CDR1 is MNHNY and CDR2 SVGAGI (reference sequence). V was shortened by 6 bases and J by 3 bases, with 14 bases between the two germline ends. The CDR3 runs 15 residues.

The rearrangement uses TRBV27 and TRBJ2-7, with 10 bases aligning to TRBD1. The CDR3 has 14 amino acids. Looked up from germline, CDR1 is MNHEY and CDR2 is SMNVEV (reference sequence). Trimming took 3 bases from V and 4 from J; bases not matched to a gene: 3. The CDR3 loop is CASSFLGQGYEQYF. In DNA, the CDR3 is TGTGCCAGCAGTTTCCTGGGACAGGGGTACGAGCAGTACTTC.

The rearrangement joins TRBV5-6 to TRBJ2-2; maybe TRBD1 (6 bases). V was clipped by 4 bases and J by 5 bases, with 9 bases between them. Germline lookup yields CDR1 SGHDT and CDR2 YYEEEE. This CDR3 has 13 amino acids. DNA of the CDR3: TGTGCCAGCAGCACAGGGAAGACCGGGGAGCTGTTTTTT. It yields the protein CASSTGKTGELFF.

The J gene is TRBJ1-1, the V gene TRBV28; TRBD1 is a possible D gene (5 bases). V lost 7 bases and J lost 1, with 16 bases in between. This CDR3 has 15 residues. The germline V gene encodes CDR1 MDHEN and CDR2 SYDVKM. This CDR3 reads CASMWGRQRNTEAFF. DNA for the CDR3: TGTGCCAGCATGTGGGGTAGACAGCGGAACACTGAAGCTTTCTTT.

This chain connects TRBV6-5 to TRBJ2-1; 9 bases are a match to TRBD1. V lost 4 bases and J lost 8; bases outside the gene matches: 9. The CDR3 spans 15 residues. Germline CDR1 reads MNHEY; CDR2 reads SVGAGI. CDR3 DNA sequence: TGTGCCAGCAGTTCCAGGGGGACAGGGCTCGATGAGCAGTTCTTC. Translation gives CASSSRGTGLDEQFF.

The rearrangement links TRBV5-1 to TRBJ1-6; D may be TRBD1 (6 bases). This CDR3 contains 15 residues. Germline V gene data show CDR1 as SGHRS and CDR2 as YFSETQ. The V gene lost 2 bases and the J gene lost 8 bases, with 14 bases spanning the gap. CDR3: CASSFDLDRYSPLHF. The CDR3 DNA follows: TGCGCCAGCAGCTTTGATCTTGACAGGTATTCACCCCTCCACTTT.

CDR3 sequence (DNA): TGCAGCGTTGGGGGGGCTAGCGGGAGATATGAGCAGTTCTTC. Translating gives CSVGGASGRYEQFF. The rearrangement uses TRBV29-1 and TRBJ2-1; 10 positions agree with TRBD2. V shed 4 bases, J shed 8 bases, and the junction held 8 bases outside the gene matches. The CDR3 has 14 amino acids. Germline V CDR1 and CDR2: SQVTM, ANQGSEA.

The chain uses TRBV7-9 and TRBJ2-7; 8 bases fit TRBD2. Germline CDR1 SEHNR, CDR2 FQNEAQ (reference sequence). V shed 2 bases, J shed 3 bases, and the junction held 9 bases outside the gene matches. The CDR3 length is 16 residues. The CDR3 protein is CASSLIIASGFYEQYF. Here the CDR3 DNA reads TGTGCCAGCAGCTTAATAATAGCTAGCGGGTTCTACGAGCAGTACTTC.

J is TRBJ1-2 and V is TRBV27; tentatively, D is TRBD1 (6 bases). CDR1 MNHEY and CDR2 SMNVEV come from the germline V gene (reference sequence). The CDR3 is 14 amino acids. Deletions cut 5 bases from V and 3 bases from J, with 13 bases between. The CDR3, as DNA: TGTGCCAGCAGTCCGGACAGTCGAGACTATGGCTACACCTTC. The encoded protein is CASSPDSRDYGYTF.

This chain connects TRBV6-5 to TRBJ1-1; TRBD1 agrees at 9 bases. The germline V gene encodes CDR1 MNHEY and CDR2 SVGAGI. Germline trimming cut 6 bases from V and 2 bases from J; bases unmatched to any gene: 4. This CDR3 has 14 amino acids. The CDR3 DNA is TGTGCCAGCAGGGGACAGGGAGGAAACACTGAAGCTTTCTTT. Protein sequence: CASRGQGGNTEAFF.

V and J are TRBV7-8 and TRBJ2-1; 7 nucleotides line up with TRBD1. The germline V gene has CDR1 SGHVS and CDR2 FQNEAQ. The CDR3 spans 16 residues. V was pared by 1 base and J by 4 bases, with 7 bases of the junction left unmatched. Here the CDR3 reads CASSLVTGEIYNEQFF. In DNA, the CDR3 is TGTGCCAGCAGCTTAGTTACAGGGGAGATTTACAATGAGCAGTTCTTC.

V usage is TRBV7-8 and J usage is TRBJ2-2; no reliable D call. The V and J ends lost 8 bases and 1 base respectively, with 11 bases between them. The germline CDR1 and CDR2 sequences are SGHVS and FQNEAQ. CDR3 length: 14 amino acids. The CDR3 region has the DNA TGTGCCAGCGTGGCGGCCTTGAACACCGGGGAGCTGTTTTTT. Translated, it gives CASVAALNTGELFF.

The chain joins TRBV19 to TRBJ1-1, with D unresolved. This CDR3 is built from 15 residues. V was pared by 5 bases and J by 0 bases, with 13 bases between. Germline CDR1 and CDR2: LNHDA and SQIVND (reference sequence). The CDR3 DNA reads TGTGCCAGTAGTGCGGCGTCCGGAGTGAACACTGAAGCTTTCTTT. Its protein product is CASSAASGVNTEAFF.

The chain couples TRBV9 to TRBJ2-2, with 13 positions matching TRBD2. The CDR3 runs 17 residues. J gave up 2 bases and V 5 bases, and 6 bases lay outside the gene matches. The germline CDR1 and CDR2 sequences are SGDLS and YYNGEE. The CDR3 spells CASRGTSGNPNTGELFF. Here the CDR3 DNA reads TGTGCCAGCAGGGGGACTAGCGGGAACCCTAACACCGGGGAGCTGTTTTTT.

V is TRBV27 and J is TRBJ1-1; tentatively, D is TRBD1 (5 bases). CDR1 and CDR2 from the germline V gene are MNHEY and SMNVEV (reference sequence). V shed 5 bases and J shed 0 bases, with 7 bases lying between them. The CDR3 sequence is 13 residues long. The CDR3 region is CASSVGVNTEAFF. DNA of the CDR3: TGTGCCAGCAGTGTAGGGGTGAACACTGAAGCTTTCTTT.